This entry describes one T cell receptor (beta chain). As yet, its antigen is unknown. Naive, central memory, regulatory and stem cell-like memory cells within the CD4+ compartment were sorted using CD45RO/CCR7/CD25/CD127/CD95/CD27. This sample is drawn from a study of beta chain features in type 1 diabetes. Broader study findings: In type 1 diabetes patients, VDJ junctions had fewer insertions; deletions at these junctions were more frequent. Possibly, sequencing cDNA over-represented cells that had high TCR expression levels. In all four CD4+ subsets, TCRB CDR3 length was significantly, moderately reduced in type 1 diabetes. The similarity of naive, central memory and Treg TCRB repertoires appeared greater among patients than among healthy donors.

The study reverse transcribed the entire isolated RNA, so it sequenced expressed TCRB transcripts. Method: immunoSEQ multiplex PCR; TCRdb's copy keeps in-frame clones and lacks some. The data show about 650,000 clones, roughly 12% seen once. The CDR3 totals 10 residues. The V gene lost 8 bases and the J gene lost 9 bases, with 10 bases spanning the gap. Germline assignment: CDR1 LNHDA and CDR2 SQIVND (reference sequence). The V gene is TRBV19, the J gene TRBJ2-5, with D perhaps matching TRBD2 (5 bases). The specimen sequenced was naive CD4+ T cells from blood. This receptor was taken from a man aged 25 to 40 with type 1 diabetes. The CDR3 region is CASGLEAQYF. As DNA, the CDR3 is TGTGCCAGTGGACTCGAGGCCCAGTACTTC.